The clone carrying this T cell receptor beta chain showed up just a few times. This record belongs to a study of blood T cell repertoires in COVID-19. Study context: Samples came from the United States, Italy and Spain, spanning acute and convalescent COVID-19. PBMCs, B-cell-depleted T cells, or T cells provided the cDNA or gDNA that made up the material.

Per the original methods: Amplified reference gene primers provided the basis for estimating nucleated cell counts. The repertoire was sequenced with immunoSEQ multiplex PCR; TCRdb's copy has only in-frame clones and lacks some. Clonal size and the V and J genes are those of that table, whereas D and trimming came from the DNA. The sample shows approximately 85,000 clones, 75% to 85% of them seen only once. This CDR3 has 14 amino acids. Trimming removed 0 bases from V and 5 bases from J, with 10 bases in between. Germline V gene lookup returns CDR1 LGHDT and CDR2 YNNKEL (reference sequence). The V and J genes are TRBV3-1 (or the pseudogene TRBV3-2) and TRBJ1-1; D unclear. The sample consisted of peripheral blood. This TCR derives from a human donor in a cohort sampled during active COVID-19. CDR3 bases: TGTGCCAGCAGCCAAGAGCTCAGAGGGACTGAAGCTTTCTTT. It encodes CASSQELRGTEAFF.